One and the same sample provided the 2 T cell receptor beta chains below, sequenced in a study of patients and donors after allogeneic stem cell transplantation. TCRdb reprocessed the RT-PCR reads via MiXCR and lists one record per CDR3 protein. The table includes about a million distinct CDR3 sequences, roughly 18% detected once. The specimen sequenced was blood, either unsorted or a sorted T cell fraction (not recorded which). The receptors come from a human donor who was either an allogeneic HSCT recipient or a stem cell or donor lymphocyte infusion donor (not recorded which). It is not recorded whose cells these are; they may come from a transplant donor.

In its sample, this clonotype was seen a few times. The chain recombines TRBV24-1 with TRBJ1-4; D call uncertain. The CDR3 is made up of 14 amino acids. Per the germline V gene, CDR1 is KGHDR and CDR2 is SFDVKD. Trimming took 4 bases from V and 10 from J, leaving 15 bases between them. The CDR3 coding sequence is TGTGCCACCAGTGAGGCCCAGGACTTTGCAAAACTGTTTTTT. Translated: CATSEAQDFAKLFF.

This clonotype was seen a handful of times. The rearrangement uses TRBV7-9 and TRBJ1-2; no reliable D call. Germline V gene lookup returns CDR1 SEHNR and CDR2 FQNEAQ (reference sequence). The V end lost 7 bases, the J end lost 2 bases, and 11 bases lay between the germline ends. The CDR3 length is 13 residues. CDR3 bases: TGTGCCAGCACCTCTCCAGAGAACTATGGCTACACCTTC. It specifies CASTSPENYGYTF.